The clone carrying this T cell receptor (beta chain) was seen more than once but under ten times. As yet, its antigen is unknown. This specimen belongs to a study of response to subunit inactivated influenza vaccine. TCRdb independently ran MiXCR on the RT-PCR reads; one entry per CDR3 protein. Of about 520,000 distinct CDR3 sequences listed, 6% to 9% were seen once; the top ten hold 13%. Overall study results and limits: Each seasonal flu vaccination may recruit only limited new T cells, authors suggested.

Trimming took off 6 bases at V and 0 bases at J, with 12 bases between the two ends. Germline CDR1 and CDR2: ENHRY and SYGVKD. The CDR3 is 15 residues long. The chain uses TRBV10-3 and TRBJ1-5, with D possibly TRBD1 on 6 matching bases. The sequenced sample was PBMCs from blood, obtained around 25 months after vaccination. The receptor was derived from a man aged 45 to 70 who received an inactivated influenza vaccine. The CDR3 nucleotides are TGTGCCATCAGCCAACAGGGTGGTAGCAATCAGCCCCAGCATTTT. Translated: CAISQQGGSNQPQHF.